The next 16 T cell receptor beta chains were all read from a single sample in a study of blood T cell repertoires in COVID-19. TCRdb's table, derived via immunoSEQ multiplex PCR, lists solely in-frame clones and lacks some. This table has hundreds of thousands of clones, roughly 80% appearing once. Material for sequencing was peripheral blood. Receptor source: a woman between 70 and 85 years old with acute or convalescent COVID-19.

This clone was observed at least ten times. The chain couples TRBV7-9 to TRBJ1-6; a possible D gene is TRBD1 (5 bases). CDR1 and CDR2 from the germline V gene are SEHNR and FQNEAQ (reference sequence). Trimming stripped 5 bases from V and 6 bases from J, with 17 bases between. The CDR3 is 16 amino acids. This CDR3 is CASSLTGDPSNSPLHF. In nucleotides, the CDR3 is TGTGCCAGCAGCCTCACAGGTGACCCCAGTAATTCACCCCTCCACTTT.

The V gene is TRBV9, the J gene TRBJ2-2, with TRBD1 matching 8 bases. This CDR3 comprises 19 residues. Germline assignment: CDR1 SGDLS and CDR2 YYNGEE. The ends lost 2 bases at V and 1 base at J; junction bases unmatched: 13. Written as DNA, the CDR3 is TGTGCCAGCAGCGTTGGAACCGGCGCCGGGACAGGGAACACCGGGGAGCTGTTTTTT. Translation gives CASSVGTGAGTGNTGELFF.

The V gene is TRBV15, the J gene TRBJ1-5, with 9 bases lining up with TRBD1. The CDR3 runs 14 residues. CDR1 is LNHNV, CDR2 YYDKDF, per germline (reference sequence). With 3 bases clipped from V and 7 bases from J, the junction kept 4 bases outside the gene matches. The CDR3 DNA sequence: TGTGCCACCAGCAGGGGACAGGGTCGACAGCCCCAGCATTTT. It is translated as CATSRGQGRQPQHF.

The genes are TRBV3-1 (or the pseudogene TRBV3-2) and TRBJ2-1, with 12 bases identical to TRBD2. Germline V gene sequence: CDR1 LGHDT, CDR2 YNNKEL (reference sequence). Trimming took 0 bases from V and 5 from J; bases not matched to a gene: 11. This CDR3 comprises 19 residues. CDR3 DNA sequence: TGTGCCAGCAGCCAAGAGGTCTTAACTAGCGGGGGGCACCACAATGAGCAGTTCTTC. Its translation is CASSQEVLTSGGHHNEQFF.

V gene TRBV6-2 or TRBV6-3 combines with J gene TRBJ2-2; 7 bases agree with TRBD1. Germline V gene data show CDR1 as MNHEY and CDR2 as SVGEGT. The V gene end was trimmed by 4 bases and the J gene end by 7 bases; junction bases not matched to a gene: 3. The CDR3 sequence is 13 residues long. The chain's CDR3 is CASSSTGFGELFF. As DNA, the CDR3 is TGTGCCAGCAGTTCGACAGGGTTCGGGGAGCTGTTTTTT.

This clone was detected once. The chain recombines TRBV28 with TRBJ2-2; tentatively, D is TRBD1 (6 bases). The V end lost 10 bases, the J end lost 1 base, and 10 bases lay between the germline ends. The length of the CDR3 is 13 residues. Per germline, CDR1 MDHEN and CDR2 SYDVKM. In DNA, the CDR3 is TGTGCCACTCCGGGACAGAACACCGGGGAGCTGTTTTTT. The encoded protein is CATPGQNTGELFF.

The chain carries TRBV5-1 and TRBJ1-1; 8 bases are a match to TRBD1. This CDR3 has 14 residues. V dropped 4 bases and J dropped 1; count of bases not matched to a gene: 3. CDR1 is SGHRS, CDR2 YFSETQ, per germline. The CDR3, as DNA: TGCGCCAGCAGCGCAGGGGGCGCGAACACTGAAGCTTTCTTT. Translated, it gives CASSAGGANTEAFF.

This clone was counted a single time. This chain links TRBV29-1 with TRBJ2-5; unclear D gene. The CDR3 covers 12 residues. V lost 6 bases and J 5 bases, leaving 13 bases between the germline ends. Germline V gene data show CDR1 as SQVTM and CDR2 as ANQGSEA. The CDR3 DNA follows: TGCAGCGTCCCGCGGCAGTCGGAGACCCAGTACTTC. Its protein is CSVPRQSETQYF.

This sequence joins TRBV19 and TRBJ1-1; 7 nucleotides match TRBD1. The CDR3 has 15 residues. Looked up from germline, CDR1 is LNHDA and CDR2 is SQIVND (reference sequence). V was pared by 7 bases and J by 4 bases, with 12 bases of the junction left unmatched. The CDR3 here is CASTWNGQAGTEAFF. As DNA, the CDR3 is TGTGCCAGTACTTGGAACGGACAGGCGGGCACTGAAGCTTTCTTT. The complete variable domain, with remaining parts taken from reference TRBV19 and TRBJ1-1, reads DGGITQSPKYLFRKEGQNVTLSCEQNLNHDAMYWYRQDPGQGLRLIYYSQIVNDFQKGDIAEGYSVSREKKESFPLTVTSAQKNPTAFYLCASTWNGQAGTEAFFGQGTRLTVV.

The V call is TRBV25-1, the J call TRBJ1-5; possible D gene TRBD1, 5 bases. Germline assignment: CDR1 MGHDK and CDR2 SYGVNS. The CDR3 contains 16 residues. V gave up 4 bases and J gave up 7 bases, with 20 bases separating them. CDR3 loop: CASSGRGTWEDQPQHF. The CDR3, as DNA: TGTGCCAGCAGTGGACGCGGGACCTGGGAGGACCAGCCCCAGCATTTT.

With respect to this clone: Sequence at one end of the junction differs from germline and may be a read error. The V call is TRBV19, the J call TRBJ2-7; D is tentatively TRBD1 or TRBD2 (6 bases each). The CDR3 covers 15 residues. The germline V gene has CDR1 LNHDA and CDR2 SQIVND (reference sequence). In DNA, the CDR3 is TGTGCCAGTAGCATAGCGGCAGGACAGAGCTACGAGCAGTACTTC. The encoded protein is CASSIAAGQSYEQYF.

This clone appeared a single time. V and J are TRBV7-9 and TRBJ1-3, with 8 bases matching TRBD1. The V and J ends lost 4 bases and 6 bases, in that order; junction bases with no gene match: 11. CDR1 is SEHNR, CDR2 FQNEAQ, per germline (reference sequence). The CDR3 is 16 amino acids. In nucleotides, the CDR3 is TGTGCCAGCAGCTCACCTCGGACAGGGCGAGAAAACACCATATATTTT. This encodes CASSSPRTGRENTIYF.

The rearrangement uses TRBV7-9 and TRBJ1-5, with D tentatively TRBD1 (6 bases). CDR1 SEHNR and CDR2 FQNEAQ come from the germline V gene (reference sequence). V was pared by 5 bases and J by 5 bases, with 13 bases between. The CDR3 length is 14 residues. The CDR3 loop reads CASSHRQADQPQHF. In DNA form, the CDR3 reads TGTGCCAGCAGCCACCGACAGGCTGATCAGCCCCAGCATTTT.

J is TRBJ1-2 and V is TRBV30; the D is unclear. Trimming removed 2 bases at V and 0 bases at J, with 4 bases between. There are 12 residues in the CDR3. In germline, CDR1 is GTSNPN, CDR2 SVGIG (reference sequence). Written as DNA, the CDR3 is TGTGCCTGGAGTACAGCTAACTATGGCTACACCTTC. Its translation is CAWSTANYGYTF.

The V gene is TRBV19, the J gene TRBJ1-5; a possible D gene is TRBD1 (6 bases). The CDR3 sequence is 15 residues long. Germline assignment: CDR1 LNHDA and CDR2 SQIVND (reference sequence). V shed 3 bases and J shed 0 bases, with 9 bases lying between them. CDR3 region: CASSMRQASNQPQHF. CDR3 in DNA: TGTGCCAGTAGTATGCGACAGGCTAGCAATCAGCCCCAGCATTTT.

The chain links TRBV28 to TRBJ1-1; D is perhaps TRBD1 (5 bases). V lost 1 base to trimming and J lost 2 bases, with 8 bases between them. The CDR3 loop spans 14 amino acids. CDR1 and CDR2 (germline): MDHEN, SYDVKM. CDR3 nucleotide sequence: TGTGCCAGCAGTTTATTCGGGGGAAACACTGAAGCTTTCTTT. Protein product: CASSLFGGNTEAFF.